The rows below give T cell receptor beta chains drawn from one sample of a study of monozygotic twins with inflammatory bowel disease. TCRdb reprocessed the 5' RACE reads and stores each CDR3 protein as one record, lacking DNA. The listing contains approximately 120,000 distinct CDR3 sequences. The sample comprised blood. All receptors derive from a human donor with ulcerative colitis or Crohn's disease, or a healthy co-twin of an affected twin (not recorded which). The CDR3 runs from the conserved cysteine through the conserved F or W. Fields, in order: J gene, clone size, V gene, CDR3 protein. Where a row states a size, it is once, few, many or the class of an expanded clone; other rows omit it.

TRBJ1-5 | NA | TRBV4-1 | CASSQVGGRLQPQHF
TRBJ1-5 | NA | TRBV12-3/TRBV12-4 | CASSLWEDSNQPQHF
TRBJ2-2 | NA | TRBV27 | CASSFRTAGELFF
TRBJ2-2 | medium-sized | TRBV4-3 | CASSQQSSAGTTGELFF
TRBJ1-5 | NA | TRBV12-3/TRBV12-4 | CASTRFGQPQHF
TRBJ2-4 | NA | TRBV4-2 | CASSQGGGRALNIQYF
TRBJ1-5 | NA | TRBV20-1 | CSASPRVESNQPQHF
TRBJ2-3 | NA | TRBV6-2/TRBV6-3 | CASSYELEDTQYF
TRBJ1-2 | NA | TRBV12-3/TRBV12-4 | CASSLMELANYGYTF
TRBJ2-5 | NA | TRBV6-5 | CASSYADQFQETQYF
TRBJ2-4 | NA | TRBV10-3 | CAISARDSRKLAKNIQYF
TRBJ2-5 | NA | TRBV5-1 | CASRLAGGQETQYF
TRBJ2-1 | NA | TRBV20-1 | CSAPGQGAYNEQFF
TRBJ2-7 | NA | TRBV15 | CATSRTLRTSGAYEQYF
TRBJ2-7 | NA | TRBV20-1 | CSARDKIAGPTSYEQYF
TRBJ1-5 | NA | TRBV20-1 | CSALRGNSNQPQHF
TRBJ2-7 | NA | TRBV7-8 | CASSNGRGREQYF
TRBJ2-7 | NA | TRBV10-2 | CASSRGGDRGTYEQYF
TRBJ2-5 | NA | TRBV20-1 | CSASKVYQETQYF
TRBJ2-3 | NA | TRBV7-6 | CASSGQGTDTQYF
TRBJ1-6 | NA | TRBV5-4 | CASSRDTLDNSPLHF
TRBJ2-3 | NA | TRBV20-1 | CSAIRTGDIDTQYF
TRBJ2-7 | NA | TRBV4-2 | CASSQGDRESLEQYF
TRBJ2-3 | NA | TRBV7-8 | CASSPTSDDTQYF
TRBJ1-4 | NA | TRBV5-1 | CASSPTRATNEKLFF
TRBJ1-2 | NA | TRBV14 | CASSPLGAYGYTF
TRBJ1-2 | NA | TRBV4-1 | CASSQAPRTNGYTF
TRBJ2-3 | NA | TRBV2 | CASRSSGADTQYF
TRBJ1-1 | NA | TRBV18 | CASRKDSENTEAFF
TRBJ1-2 | NA | TRBV3-1 | CASSPSRGKNDYGYTF
TRBJ2-7 | NA | TRBV4-3 | CASSQDIMTLSSYEQYF
TRBJ2-1 | NA | TRBV10-3 | CAISELGDRPINEQFF
TRBJ1-1 | NA | TRBV5-1 | CASSLGQGTLITEAFF
TRBJ1-5 | NA | TRBV6-2/TRBV6-3 | CASSRRSRDQPQHF
TRBJ2-7 | NA | TRBV12-3/TRBV12-4 | CASSSGATYEQYF
TRBJ1-4 | NA | TRBV29-1 | CSAFVRGEKLFF
TRBJ1-1 | NA | TRBV6-1 | CASRAGTGMNTEAFF
TRBJ2-4 | NA | TRBV15 | CATSQGVAKNIQYF
TRBJ1-5 | NA | TRBV23-1 | CASSSTADHQPQHF
TRBJ2-7 | NA | TRBV7-6 | CASSSAWGPEQYF
TRBJ1-1 | NA | TRBV19 | CASSPDAIIEAFF
TRBJ2-1 | NA | TRBV9 | CASSIALAGDNSEQFF
TRBJ2-1 | NA | TRBV20-1 | CSARPLSGKGYNEQFF